Below are 12 T cell receptor beta chains sequenced from a single sample in a study of blood T cell repertoires in COVID-19. Here immunoSEQ multiplex PCR was the method, and the copy in TCRdb shows in-frame clones only, minus some. The sample has some 700,000 clones, about 90% seen once; the top ten hold roughly 0.25%. The source material was peripheral blood. The receptors stem from a woman aged 18-30 years with acute or convalescent COVID-19.

The V and J genes are TRBV7-9 and TRBJ1-3; D call uncertain. The germline V and J ends were trimmed by 1 base and 4 bases, with 11 bases remaining between them. CDR3 length: 15 residues. The V gene's germline CDR1 is SEHNR and CDR2 FQNEAQ (reference sequence). The CDR3 DNA follows: TGTGCCAGCAGCTTAGTCGCGGCCCCGGGAAACACCATATATTTT. Translating gives CASSLVAAPGNTIYF.

The gene calls are TRBV6-6 and TRBJ1-1, with D hard to call. V shed 10 bases and J shed 1 base, with 10 bases lying between them. CDR1 is MNHNY, CDR2 SVGAGI, per germline (reference sequence). This CDR3 spans 12 amino acids. The CDR3 DNA reads as TGTGCCATCCAAAGACAGAACACTGAAGCTTTCTTT. It is translated as CAIQRQNTEAFF.

This rearrangement joins TRBV7-2 to TRBJ2-7, with unresolved D. This CDR3 has 13 residues. Between the trimmed V and J ends, which lost 5 bases and 2 bases, there was a span of 10 bases. Germline loops: CDR1 SGHTA, CDR2 FQGNSA. The CDR3 region has the DNA TGTGCCAGCAGCCTCCAGATCCCCTACGAGCAGTACTTC. Encoded protein: CASSLQIPYEQYF.

The genes are TRBV27 and TRBJ2-7, with 11 nucleotides matching TRBD2. The CDR3 runs 14 residues. Germline CDR1 MNHEY, CDR2 SMNVEV (reference sequence). Trimming removed 6 bases from V and 2 bases from J; junction bases left unmatched: 3. The DNA for the CDR3 is TGTGCCAGCAGAATAGCGGGGGGGACCTACGAGCAGTACTTC. Translation: CASRIAGGTYEQYF.

This chain joins TRBV11-2 and TRBJ1-5; D perhaps matches TRBD1 (5 bases). Germline-derived CDR1 and CDR2 are SGHAT and FQNNGV. Trimming took off 0 bases at V and 3 bases at J, with 9 bases between the two ends. This CDR3 spans 15 amino acids. The chain's CDR3 is CASSLDPRVNQPQHF. In DNA form, the CDR3 reads TGTGCCAGCAGCTTAGATCCCAGGGTCAATCAGCCCCAGCATTTT.

V usage is TRBV7-9 and J usage is TRBJ1-4; D is unresolved. Germline CDR1 reads SEHNR; CDR2 reads FQNEAQ (reference sequence). The CDR3 is 15 amino acids. V lost 1 base, J lost 6 bases, and 12 bases lay in between. In DNA form, the CDR3 reads TGTGCCAGCAGCTTAGATTCGGAGCAGTATGAAAAACTGTTTTTT. Translated, it gives CASSLDSEQYEKLFF.

The chain is built from TRBV4-1 and TRBJ1-1; D is uncertain. The V end lost 1 base, the J end lost 11 bases, and 8 bases lay between the germline ends. The CDR3 loop spans 11 amino acids. The germline V gene encodes CDR1 MGHRA and CDR2 YSYEKL. The CDR3 DNA reads TGCGCCAGCAGCCAAGGTACAGTGGCTTTCTTT. Residues: CASSQGTVAFF.

V is TRBV11-3 and J is TRBJ1-1, with D possibly being TRBD1 (5 bases). This CDR3 spans 12 amino acids. CDR1 and CDR2 (germline): SGHNT, YENEEA. The V and J ends lost 0 bases and 7 bases respectively, with 6 bases between them. This chain's CDR3 is CASSLDGGEAFF. In DNA, the CDR3 is TGTGCCAGCAGCTTAGACGGGGGTGAAGCTTTCTTT.

The chain recombines TRBV6-2 or TRBV6-3 with TRBJ2-7; maybe TRBD1 (6 bases). The CDR3 spans 15 residues. Germline CDR1 reads MNHEY; CDR2 reads SVGEGT. V lost 6 bases to trimming and J lost 4 bases, with 19 bases between them. CDR3 in amino acids: CASRYTGTPTYEQYF. CDR3 bases: TGTGCCAGCAGGTACACCGGGACACCCACTTACGAGCAGTACTTC.

The chain has TRBV27 and TRBJ1-5; D gene unclear. From germline, CDR1 is MNHEY and CDR2 SMNVEV (reference sequence). V lost 4 bases and J 11 bases, leaving 15 bases between the germline ends. The CDR3 spans 13 residues. CDR3 loop: CASSSAGVMAQHF. The DNA for the CDR3 is TGTGCCAGCAGTTCAGCGGGAGTCATGGCCCAGCATTTT.

The gene calls are TRBV9 and TRBJ1-5; TRBD1 might be the D (6 bases). CDR1 SGDLS and CDR2 YYNGEE come from the germline V gene. Trimming pared 3 bases from V and 0 bases from J, leaving 10 bases between. The CDR3 extends over 15 amino acids. CDR3 nucleotide sequence: TGTGCCAGCAGCGGGACAGATTATAGCAATCAGCCCCAGCATTTT. It specifies CASSGTDYSNQPQHF.

The chain links TRBV28 to TRBJ2-1; 16 bases fit TRBD2. J was trimmed by 1 base and V by 3 bases; bases with no gene match: 18. This CDR3 is built from 23 residues. Germline V lookup: CDR1 MDHEN, CDR2 SYDVKM. In DNA form, the CDR3 reads TGTGCCAGCAGTTTGGGACTAGCGGGGGGGCGGTGGTGGCCAAAAGCATCCTACAATGAGCAGTTCTTC. Protein product: CASSLGLAGGRWWPKASYNEQFF.